The 24 T cell receptor beta chains listed next were all sequenced from one sample in a study of neurological immune-mediated disorders. TCRdb used MiXCR to reprocess the 5' RACE reads, holding one entry per CDR3 protein. Of more than 75,000 distinct CDR3 sequences in the sample, 4.5% to 6.5% are singletons; the top ten hold less than 2.5%. Input material: PBMCs. The source is a woman under 40 with multiple sclerosis.

This clonotype was counted a few times. The chain is built from TRBV5-1 and TRBJ1-1; possible D gene TRBD1, 6 bases. The CDR3 has 14 residues. V was shortened by 4 bases and J by 0 bases, with 10 bases between the two germline ends. Germline V gene data show CDR1 as SGHRS and CDR2 as YFSETQ. The CDR3 DNA is TGCGCCAGCAGCCTGACAGGAATGAACACTGAAGCTTTCTTT. This gives the protein CASSLTGMNTEAFF.

This clonotype was seen at least ten times. The chain has TRBV5-1 and TRBJ1-3; D ambiguous. The CDR3 is made up of 16 amino acids. Germline assignment: CDR1 SGHRS and CDR2 YFSETQ. Deletions cut 0 bases from V and 2 bases from J, with 12 bases between. CDR3 residues: CASSLDGSLAGNTIYF. The DNA for the CDR3 is TGCGCCAGCAGCTTGGACGGAAGTCTGGCTGGAAACACCATATATTTT.

This clonotype was recorded many times. J is TRBJ2-7 and V is TRBV6-6; 7 nucleotides line up with TRBD2. The CDR3 extends over 12 amino acids. V lost 4 bases to trimming and J lost 6 bases; unmatched junction nucleotides: 3. The germline V gene has CDR1 MNHNY and CDR2 SVGAGI (reference sequence). The CDR3 here is CASSLTGGEQYV. CDR3 DNA sequence: TGTGCCAGCAGTTTAACGGGGGGCGAGCAGTACGTC.

This clonotype was observed at least ten times. V usage is TRBV20-1 and J usage is TRBJ2-1, with 8 bases matching TRBD2. The V segment lost 3 bases and the J segment 3 bases; nucleotides outside the gene matches: 10. CDR1 is DFQATT and CDR2 is SNEGSKA in the germline V gene (reference sequence). CDR3 length equals 16 residues. CDR3 sequence (DNA): TGCAGTGCTAGGGGGATAATAGCGGGAAGCTACAATGAGCAGTTCTTC. Protein: CSARGIIAGSYNEQFF.

Comments on this clonotype: A much larger clone is a single base away; this may be a read error. The rearrangement joins TRBV20-1 to TRBJ2-3; TRBD2 matches at 7 bases. The CDR3 loop spans 15 amino acids. Looked up from germline, CDR1 is DFQATT and CDR2 is SNEGSKA (reference sequence). Losses at the gene ends were 1 base for V and 4 bases for J; bases not matched to a gene: 8. The CDR3 loop is CSARGSGERADTQYF. Written as DNA, the CDR3 is TGCAGTGCTAGAGGCAGCGGGGAGCGGGCAGATACGCAGTATTTT.

Ten or more counts support this clonotype. The J gene is TRBJ2-2, the V gene TRBV5-1, with a tentative D call TRBD1 (5 bases). CDR1 is SGHRS and CDR2 is YFSETQ in the germline V gene. V gave up 0 bases and J gave up 3 bases, with 9 bases separating them. This CDR3 contains 15 residues. This CDR3 reads CASSLVQGDTGELFF. In DNA form, the CDR3 reads TGCGCCAGCAGCTTGGTCCAGGGCGACACCGGGGAGCTGTTTTTT.

The rearrangement joins TRBV20-1 to TRBJ1-2; 12 bases agree with TRBD1. Germline CDR1 is DFQATT and CDR2 is SNEGSKA (reference sequence). The CDR3 is 16 residues long. The ends lost 6 bases at V and 3 bases at J; junction bases unmatched: 11. The CDR3 DNA is TGCAGTGCAATCCGGGACAGGGGGCTCTCCTACTATGGCTACACCTTC. Translation gives CSAIRDRGLSYYGYTF.

In this sample, this clonotype turned up many times. V usage is TRBV5-6 and J usage is TRBJ2-3; no clear D gene. This CDR3 has 12 residues. V lost 7 bases and J lost 2, with 8 bases in between. The germline CDR1 and CDR2 sequences are SGHDT and YYEEEE. The CDR3 region has the DNA TGTGCCAGCTCTAGGAACACAGATACGCAGTATTTT. Protein sequence: CASSRNTDTQYF.

Notes on this clonotype: This may arise from a read error, as a much more abundant clone is one base away. V is TRBV20-1 and J is TRBJ1-3, with D tentatively TRBD1 (6 bases). Per germline, CDR1 DFQATT and CDR2 SNEGSKA (reference sequence). CDR3 length equals 13 residues. CDR3 sequence (DNA): TGCAGTGCTGACAGGTTCTCTGGAAAAACCATATATTTT. Its protein is CSADRFSGKTIYF.

This clonotype has just a few counts. The chain employs TRBV3-1 and TRBJ1-2, with TRBD1 matching over 8 bases. Germline lookup yields CDR1 LGHDT and CDR2 YNNKEL (reference sequence). With V trimmed by 6 bases and J by 8 bases, 17 bases remained unmatched. This CDR3 is 16 amino acids long. CDR3 bases: TGTGCCAGCAGTCAACAGGGGGGGATTTTAATGGGCGGCTACACCTTC. This translates into CASSQQGGILMGGYTF.

Many counts were recorded for this clonotype. This sequence joins TRBV5-1 and TRBJ2-1; tentatively, D is TRBD1 or TRBD2 (5 bases each). CDR1 and CDR2 from the germline V gene are SGHRS and YFSETQ. The CDR3 length is 16 residues. V lost 1 base and J 0 bases, leaving 11 bases between the germline ends. CDR3 sequence reads: CASSLPGRSSYNEQFF. The CDR3 coding sequence is TGCGCCAGCAGCTTGCCGGGACGTAGCTCCTACAATGAGCAGTTCTTC. The variable domain in full, completed from reference TRBV5-1 and TRBJ2-1, reads KAGVTQTPRYLIKTRGQQVTLSCSPISGHRSVSWYQQTPGQGLQFLFEYFSETQRNKGNFPGRFSGRQFSNSRSEMNVSTLELGDSALYLCASSLPGRSSYNEQFFGPGTRLTVL.

This clonotype was recorded at least ten times. V is TRBV20-1 and J is TRBJ2-3, with TRBD1 matching 7 bases. CDR1 DFQATT and CDR2 SNEGSKA come from the germline V gene (reference sequence). V was pared by 3 bases and J by 6 bases, with 12 bases of the junction left unmatched. The CDR3 contains 15 residues. The CDR3 bases are TGCAGTGCTAGGCCAGACAGGGTTCTTACGGATACGCAGTATTTT. Translation gives CSARPDRVLTDTQYF.

This clonotype was recorded at least ten times. The chain has TRBV3-1 and TRBJ2-7; 9 bases fit TRBD1. The trim removed 5 bases at V and 6 bases at J, leaving 14 bases unmatched. The CDR3 sequence is 16 residues long. Germline V CDR1 and CDR2: LGHDT, YNNKEL (reference sequence). The CDR3 spells CASSAWPGQGGIEQYF. The CDR3 nucleotides read TGTGCCAGCAGCGCATGGCCGGGACAGGGTGGGATCGAGCAGTACTTC.

This clonotype was recorded at least ten times. The J gene is TRBJ2-1, the V gene TRBV20-1, with 11 bases identical to TRBD2. The CDR3 loop spans 18 amino acids. The V gene's germline CDR1 is DFQATT and CDR2 SNEGSKA (reference sequence). The trim removed 6 bases at V and 7 bases at J, leaving 20 bases unmatched. The CDR3 protein is CSAQRWGTSGTLGNEQFF. The CDR3 DNA reads as TGCAGTGCGCAGAGGTGGGGGACTAGCGGTACTTTGGGTAATGAGCAGTTCTTC.

This clonotype was seen at least ten times. The chain uses TRBV24-1 and TRBJ1-4; TRBD1 aligns across 9 bases. The V segment lost 7 bases and the J segment 8 bases; nucleotides outside the gene matches: 10. The CDR3 is 15 residues long. Looked up from germline, CDR1 is KGHDR and CDR2 is SFDVKD. CDR3 sequence: CATSPGDRAREKLFF. CDR3 DNA: TGTGCCACCAGCCCGGGGGACAGGGCAAGGGAAAAACTGTTTTTT.

This clonotype showed up just a few times. The chain couples TRBV11-1 to TRBJ2-3, with TRBD2 matching over 9 bases. CDR3 length: 15 amino acids. The J segment lost 0 bases and the V segment lost 2 bases, leaving 0 bases of the junction unmatched. CDR1 and CDR2 from the germline V gene are SGHAT and FQDESV (reference sequence). The CDR3 here is CASSLTSGSTDTQYF. The CDR3 bases are TGTGCCAGCAGCTTAACTAGCGGGAGCACAGATACGCAGTATTTT.

This clonotype was detected many times. The chain links TRBV5-1 to TRBJ2-5; no clear D gene. The CDR3 runs to 13 residues. Germline V lookup: CDR1 SGHRS, CDR2 YFSETQ. V lost 0 bases and J lost 5, with 8 bases in between. The CDR3, as DNA: TGCGCCAGCAGCTTGGCCGGTAGTGAGACCCAGTACTTC. Protein: CASSLAGSETQYF.

A single count supports this clonotype. This chain connects TRBV12-3 or TRBV12-4 to TRBJ1-2, with unresolved D. The CDR3 extends over 16 amino acids. V was trimmed by 2 bases and J by 6 bases, leaving 19 bases between them. The CDR3 reads CASSLIIRSLVNGYTF. The DNA of the CDR3 is TGTGCCAGCAGTTTAATTATCAGGTCGCTGGTCAATGGCTACACCTTC.

This clonotype was counted many times. CDR3 loop: CASDRTEDYNEQFF. The CDR3 nucleotides are TGTGCCAGCGACCGGACGGAAGACTACAATGAGCAGTTCTTC. This sequence joins TRBV2 and TRBJ2-1; D not resolved. This CDR3 region has 14 residues. Germline values: CDR1 SNHLY, CDR2 FYNNEI. Deletions cut 8 bases from V and 3 bases from J, with 14 bases between.

A few counts support this clonotype. The chain joins TRBV5-1 to TRBJ2-1; tentatively, D is TRBD2 (6 bases). CDR1 SGHRS and CDR2 YFSETQ come from the germline V gene. Trimming cost V 4 bases and J 8 bases, with 10 bases left between them. CDR3 length: 12 residues. CDR3 sequence reads: CASSPTGDEQFF. In nucleotides, the CDR3 is TGCGCCAGCAGCCCGACGGGGGATGAGCAGTTCTTC.

This sequence joins TRBV9 and TRBJ1-1, with D tentatively TRBD1 (5 bases). This CDR3 region has 13 residues. Germline V gene sequence: CDR1 SGDLS, CDR2 YYNGEE. V was cut by 4 bases and J by 4 bases, with 11 bases left in between. CDR3 nucleotides: TGTGCCAGCAGCAAGGTGGGGGGCACTGAAGCTTTCTTT. Translated, it gives CASSKVGGTEAFF.

This clonotype was recorded many times. This chain joins TRBV20-1 and TRBJ2-1, with 7 bases identical to TRBD1. The CDR3 totals 15 residues. J was trimmed by 8 bases and V by 0 bases; bases with no gene match: 10. The germline V gene encodes CDR1 DFQATT and CDR2 SNEGSKA (reference sequence). The CDR3 DNA follows: TGCAGTGCTAGAGATGCCATCAGGGGGTCGGATGAGCAGTTCTTC. The encoded protein is CSARDAIRGSDEQFF.

This clonotype was detected ten times or more. The chain has TRBV20-1 and TRBJ2-7, with D uncertain. V was pared by 6 bases and J by 3 bases, with 21 bases between. Looked up from germline, CDR1 is DFQATT and CDR2 is SNEGSKA (reference sequence). This CDR3 has 15 residues. The CDR3 is CSAIDRRTANYEQYF. In DNA, the CDR3 is TGCAGTGCCATAGACCGCCGTACAGCGAACTACGAGCAGTACTTC.

There are a few counts of this clonotype. This chain joins TRBV5-1 and TRBJ2-1; the D gene is possibly TRBD1 (6 bases). CDR1 and CDR2 from the germline V gene are SGHRS and YFSETQ. This CDR3 comprises 15 residues. Between the trimmed V and J ends, which lost 1 base and 2 bases, there was a span of 10 bases. In DNA form, the CDR3 reads TGCGCCAGCAGCTTGATCCGGACAGCCTACAATGAGCAGTTCTTC. This translates into CASSLIRTAYNEQFF.